What follows are 4 T cell receptor beta chains derived from one specimen sequenced in a study of T cell responses to AZD1222 COVID-19 vaccine. TCRdb's copy holds only in-frame clones and misses some; the assay was immunoSEQ multiplex PCR. The data show under 95,000 clones, with 88% seen just once and 6.9% held by the top ten. This specimen consisted of peripheral blood, obtained 28 days after the second AZD1222 dose. The receptor source for this set is an adult who received the AZD1222 COVID-19 vaccine.

CDR3 loop: CASSLLGGNYGYTF. In DNA form, the CDR3 reads TGCGCCAGCAGCCTCCTTGGGGGGAACTATGGCTACACCTTC. The chain links TRBV4-1 to TRBJ1-2, with D maybe TRBD1 (5 bases). Germline CDR1 MGHRA, CDR2 YSYEKL. The V end lost 4 bases, the J end lost 2 bases, and 11 bases lay between the germline ends. There are 14 residues in the CDR3.

The chain carries TRBV3-1 (or the pseudogene TRBV3-2) and TRBJ2-2, with 12 bases matching TRBD2. Germline assignment: CDR1 LGHDT and CDR2 YNNKEL (reference sequence). Trimming removed 3 bases from V and 4 bases from J; junction bases left unmatched: 6. The CDR3 is 17 residues long. CDR3 DNA: TGTGCCAGCAGCCACCGTCTAGCGGGAGGGCCCACCGGGGAGCTGTTTTTT. Amino acids: CASSHRLAGGPTGELFF.

This chain uses TRBV28 with TRBJ2-1, with D perhaps TRBD2 (6 bases). Trimming left V 4 bases short and J 4 bases short, with 17 bases between. The germline V gene has CDR1 MDHEN and CDR2 SYDVKM. CDR3 length: 16 amino acids. The CDR3 reads CASSSPAEGRYNEQFF. For the CDR3, the DNA is TGTGCCAGCAGTTCCCCCGCGGAGGGCAGATACAATGAGCAGTTCTTC.

This sequence joins TRBV6-5 and TRBJ1-2; 10 nucleotides align to TRBD1. With 0 bases clipped from V and 5 bases from J, the junction kept 3 bases outside the gene matches. The germline V gene encodes CDR1 MNHEY and CDR2 SVGAGI. This CDR3 is 15 amino acids long. DNA for the CDR3: TGTGCCAGCAGTTACTCGACAGGGGGCTGGTATGGCTACACCTTC. It yields the protein CASSYSTGGWYGYTF.